A single sample is the source of the 22 T cell receptor beta chains below, sequenced in a study of blood T cell repertoires in COVID-19. TCRdb's table, derived via immunoSEQ multiplex PCR, lists solely in-frame clones and lacks some. The repertoire holds about 78,000 clones, around 77% seen once, with about 10% in the top ten. The source material was peripheral blood. These receptors were taken from a human donor in a cohort sampled during active COVID-19.

The genes are TRBV24-1 and TRBJ1-2, with D perhaps TRBD1 (5 bases). CDR3 size: 15 residues. From germline, CDR1 is KGHDR and CDR2 SFDVKD. Trimming removed 4 bases from V and 2 bases from J, with 13 bases in between. CDR3: CATSDSGQNNYGYTF. Here the CDR3 DNA reads TGTGCCACCAGTGACTCCGGACAAAACAACTATGGCTACACCTTC.

The CDR3 nucleotides are TGTGCCAGCAACACTCCAGTGGGGGGGAATTCACCCCTCCACTTT. This translates into CASNTPVGGNSPLHF. V is TRBV7-2 and J is TRBJ1-6; TRBD1 might be the D (5 bases). V was shortened by 7 bases and J by 7 bases, with 17 bases between the two germline ends. CDR1 is SGHTA, CDR2 FQGNSA, per germline. The CDR3 has 15 residues. Full variable domain (rest looked up from reference TRBV7-2 and TRBJ1-6): GAGVSQSPSNKVTEKGKDVELRCDPISGHTALYWYRQSLGQGLEFLIYFQGNSAPDKSGLPSDRFSAERTGGSVSTLTIQRTQQEDSAVYLCASNTPVGGNSPLHFGNGTRLTVT.

The J gene is TRBJ1-3, the V gene TRBV6-8; 8 nucleotides align to TRBD1. The V gene's germline CDR1 is MNHGY and CDR2 SAAAGT. The CDR3 runs to 17 residues. J gave up 0 bases and V 5 bases, and 9 bases lay outside the gene matches. Here the CDR3 DNA reads TGTGCCAGCAGTGGAAATACAGGGGGGATCTCTGGAAACACCATATATTTT. As protein: CASSGNTGGISGNTIYF.

This rearrangement joins TRBV25-1 to TRBJ2-5; D is undetermined. V was cut by 3 bases and J by 2 bases, with 13 bases left in between. This CDR3 is built from 15 residues. From germline, CDR1 is MGHDK and CDR2 SYGVNS. CDR3 bases: TGTGCCAGCAGTGACCGACACAACTTTCAAGAGACCCAGTACTTC. Protein product: CASSDRHNFQETQYF.

The gene calls are TRBV19 and TRBJ2-2; D perhaps matches TRBD2 (6 bases). Between the trimmed V and J ends, which lost 8 bases and 5 bases, there was a span of 21 bases. CDR3 length equals 16 residues. Germline CDR1 and CDR2: LNHDA and SQIVND (reference sequence). The CDR3, as DNA: TGTGCCAGTGGCCCTTTTCGGAGGGATCGGACCGGGGAGCTGTTTTTT. This encodes CASGPFRRDRTGELFF.

The V call is TRBV5-1, the J call TRBJ2-3; D is perhaps TRBD2 (5 bases). Trimming pared 2 bases from V and 7 bases from J, leaving 14 bases between. The length of the CDR3 is 14 residues. Germline loops: CDR1 SGHRS, CDR2 YFSETQ. CDR3 in amino acids: CASSFTPGSYTQYF. The CDR3 DNA sequence: TGCGCCAGCAGCTTCACCCCGGGATCCTATACGCAGTATTTT.

V gene TRBV19 combines with J gene TRBJ2-3, with 8 positions matching TRBD1. J gave up 4 bases and V 5 bases, and 2 bases lay outside the gene matches. The CDR3 spans 13 residues. Germline V lookup: CDR1 LNHDA, CDR2 SQIVND (reference sequence). The DNA for the CDR3 is TGTGCCAGTAGTGGACAGGGATCAGATACGCAGTATTTT. This translates into CASSGQGSDTQYF.

This chain joins TRBV24-1 and TRBJ1-2; 7 bases map to TRBD1. Unmatched junction bases numbered 15, after V lost 5 bases and J lost 4 bases. The CDR3 runs to 17 residues. Germline V CDR1 and CDR2: KGHDR, SFDVKD. The CDR3 spells CATSGRIGQGGGYGYTF. CDR3 DNA: TGTGCCACCAGTGGCCGGATTGGCCAGGGGGGAGGCTATGGCTACACCTTC.

In this sample, this clone turned up once. The V and J genes are TRBV5-6 and TRBJ1-1, with unresolved D. V lost 0 bases and J lost 3, with 12 bases in between. CDR3 length: 15 residues. In germline, CDR1 is SGHDT, CDR2 YYEEEE. The CDR3 loop is CASSLGLRADTEAFF. CDR3 bases: TGTGCCAGCAGCTTGGGGTTGCGGGCGGACACTGAAGCTTTCTTT.

This clone was found a few times. The chain is built from TRBV5-1 and TRBJ2-7; the match to TRBD1 covers 7 bases. The CDR3 has 14 residues. V lost 2 bases and J lost 3; bases outside the gene matches: 5. Per germline, CDR1 SGHRS and CDR2 YFSETQ. The CDR3, as DNA: TGCGCCAGCAGCTTTGAATGGGACAGCTACGAGCAGTACTTC. Translated, it gives CASSFEWDSYEQYF.

The chain carries TRBV7-2 and TRBJ2-3, with D perhaps TRBD2 (5 bases). The CDR3 is made up of 14 amino acids. The V gene lost 4 bases and the J gene lost 7 bases, with 15 bases spanning the gap. Germline V gene sequence: CDR1 SGHTA, CDR2 FQGNSA. The DNA of the CDR3 is TGTGCCAGCAGCTCCAGACGGCTAGCACATACGCAGTATTTT. Its translation is CASSSRRLAHTQYF.

The chain is built from TRBV19 and TRBJ2-7; 9 bases are a match to TRBD2. The ends lost 3 bases at V and 5 bases at J; junction bases unmatched: 5. Germline CDR1 LNHDA, CDR2 SQIVND (reference sequence). The CDR3 contains 14 residues. Here the CDR3 DNA reads TGTGCCAGTAGTATTGCGGGGGGGCTCGACGAGCAGTACTTC. This gives the protein CASSIAGGLDEQYF.

Written as DNA, the CDR3 is TGTGCCAGCAAGCGACAGGGGGCCAACGAGCAGTACTTC. As protein: CASKRQGANEQYF. The genes are TRBV28 and TRBJ2-7; 10 nucleotides agree with TRBD1. The CDR3 is 13 amino acids. In germline, CDR1 is MDHEN, CDR2 SYDVKM. The trim removed 7 bases at V and 5 bases at J, leaving 5 bases unmatched.

This clone has more than one count but fewer than ten. The CDR3: CASSQDPGLNYEQYF. CDR3 bases: TGCGCCAGCAGCCAAGATCCGGGACTCAACTACGAGCAGTACTTC. This chain links TRBV4-1 with TRBJ2-7; tentative D call: TRBD2 (6 bases). Trimming removed 0 bases from V and 3 bases from J, with 12 bases in between. The CDR3 spans 15 residues. In germline, CDR1 is MGHRA, CDR2 YSYEKL.

The V call is TRBV5-1, the J call TRBJ2-6; tentative D call: TRBD2 (6 bases). The CDR3 is 18 amino acids. Trimming took off 0 bases at V and 2 bases at J, with 15 bases between the two ends. Per germline, CDR1 SGHRS and CDR2 YFSETQ. The CDR3, as DNA: TGCGCCAGCAGCTTGGTCGGGGGACGGCGTACTGGGGCCAACGTCCTGACTTTC. Translation gives CASSLVGGRRTGANVLTF. The full variable domain, its missing parts supplied by reference TRBV5-1 and TRBJ2-6, is KAGVTQTPRYLIKTRGQQVTLSCSPISGHRSVSWYQQTPGQGLQFLFEYFSETQRNKGNFPGRFSGRQFSNSRSEMNVSTLELGDSALYLCASSLVGGRRTGANVLTFGAGSRLTVL.

V and J are TRBV11-2 and TRBJ2-5; 9 bases map to TRBD2. This CDR3 has 18 residues. V was clipped by 3 bases and J by 0 bases; unmatched bases: 11. Germline V gene lookup returns CDR1 SGHAT and CDR2 FQNNGV. This CDR3 reads CASSFRGTSPPYQETQYF. CDR3 DNA sequence: TGTGCCAGCAGCTTTCGGGGGACTAGCCCCCCGTACCAAGAGACCCAGTACTTC.

The chain carries TRBV28 and TRBJ1-2; 8 bases are shared with TRBD1. The CDR3 length is 14 residues. Germline V gene sequence: CDR1 MDHEN, CDR2 SYDVKM. J gave up 2 bases and V 5 bases, and 4 bases lay outside the gene matches. The CDR3 loop reads CASSPGTGNYGYTF. In nucleotides, the CDR3 is TGTGCCAGCAGTCCTGGGACAGGAAACTATGGCTACACCTTC.

CDR3 residues: CATSRGPDWAEQYF. The CDR3 bases are TGTGCCACCAGCAGAGGTCCGGACTGGGCCGAGCAGTACTTC. The rearrangement links TRBV15 to TRBJ2-7; D perhaps matches TRBD2 (5 bases). Germline CDR1 reads LNHNV; CDR2 reads YYDKDF (reference sequence). The CDR3 length is 14 residues. The V and J ends lost 1 base and 6 bases respectively, with 13 bases between them.

The CDR3 DNA reads TGCAGTGCCAGTTTAGCACTAGCGGGGGGCATTAGGACCCAGTACTTC. It codes for CSASLALAGGIRTQYF. This chain joins TRBV20-1 and TRBJ2-5, with 12 bases that match TRBD2. The germline V gene has CDR1 DFQATT and CDR2 SNEGSKA (reference sequence). Unmatched junction bases numbered 15, after V lost 6 bases and J lost 7 bases. The CDR3 runs to 16 residues.

The chain joins TRBV3-1 (or the pseudogene TRBV3-2) to TRBJ1-5; a weak D match, TRBD1 (5 bases). The CDR3 loop spans 14 amino acids. Deletions cut 3 bases from V and 1 base from J, with 7 bases between. CDR1 and CDR2 from the germline V gene are LGHDT and YNNKEL (reference sequence). The CDR3 DNA is TGTGCCAGCAGCCAGAGACAGAGCAATCAGCCCCAGCATTTT. Translation: CASSQRQSNQPQHF.

The gene calls are TRBV7-2 and TRBJ2-1; a weak D match, TRBD2 (5 bases). The CDR3 extends over 16 amino acids. Trimming took 3 bases from V and 0 from J, leaving 12 bases between them. Germline assignment: CDR1 SGHTA and CDR2 FQGNSA. The CDR3 DNA is TGTGCCAGCAGCTTTATGAGGGCCGGCTCCTACAATGAGCAGTTCTTC. Its protein is CASSFMRAGSYNEQFF.

There are a few counts of this clone. This chain connects TRBV2 to TRBJ1-4, with 8 bases matching TRBD1. J gave up 7 bases and V 1 base, and 8 bases lay outside the gene matches. This CDR3 is built from 16 residues. Looked up from germline, CDR1 is SNHLY and CDR2 is FYNNEI. The CDR3 bases are TGTGCCAGCAGTGAAGGCGGGTCCAGGGGGCGTGAAAAACTGTTTTTT. Translating it yields CASSEGGSRGREKLFF.